There are a few counts of the clone carrying this TCR beta chain. The antigen is undetermined. Employing constant-segment primers, 5'RACE generated TCR alpha and TCR beta cDNA libraries bearing sample barcodes and UMIs. TCRdb re-derived calls from the 5' RACE reads in MiXCR, one entry per CDR3 protein. There are under 350,000 distinct CDR3 sequences in the sample; around 15% occur only once, and less than 30% lies in the top ten. Germline CDR1 is SGHRS and CDR2 is YFSETQ. Trimming removed 4 bases from V and 3 bases from J, with 13 bases in between. The CDR3 covers 14 residues. The data originate from a study of T-cell memory formation after mild COVID-19. At the level of the study: Most TCR clusters belonged to a single donor.

Study findings and constraints: Some SARS-CoV-2-responding clones were already detected in memory before infection. Clones that contracted from day 15 to 85 were balanced CD4/CD8, while later expanders leaned CD4+.

Specimen: PBMCs or a T cell subset sorted from them (not recorded which). The source is a man younger than 30 who had mild COVID-19 (a few samples of this study predate the infection). Cell type and time point are not known. This chain connects TRBV5-1 to TRBJ2-5; a weak D match, TRBD2 (8 bases). The CDR3 bases are TGCGCCAGCAGCGCGGGGGGACAGAAAGAGACCCAGTACTTC. Translating gives CASSAGGQKETQYF.